This entry concerns a single T cell receptor beta chain. This is likely a read error, given that the CDR3 carries no conserved phenylalanine or tryptophan at its end. These data belong to a study of T-cell memory formation after mild COVID-19. TCRdb reprocessed the 5' RACE reads with MiXCR, giving one entry per CDR3 protein. The sample has about 150,000 distinct CDR3 sequences; about 28% are singletons. Between the trimmed V and J ends, which lost 0 bases and 8 bases, there was a span of 13 bases. CDR1 and CDR2 from the germline V gene are SQVTM and ANQGSEA. The CDR3 sequence is 13 residues long. The source is an adult woman who had mild COVID-19 (a few samples of this study predate the infection). Cell type and time point are not known. The V call is TRBV29-1, the J call TRBJ1-2; D not resolved. The sample was PBMCs or a T cell subset sorted from them (not recorded which). The CDR3 here is CSVEDLGYRGYTL. In DNA, the CDR3 is TGCAGCGTTGAAGATCTTGGGTATCGGGGCTACACCTTA.